This entry is about one T cell receptor beta chain. The data are from a study of blood T cell repertoires in COVID-19. Per the study methods: How many nucleated cells were present was estimated from reference gene primer amplification. Profiled with immunoSEQ multiplex PCR; TCRdb holds only in-frame clones, not every one. The D gene and trimming were derived from the DNA, and the V and J assignments and clone size from that table. The table includes about 140,000 clones, about three quarters detected once. Germline values: CDR1 MNHEY, CDR2 SMNVEV (reference sequence). The ends were cut back, 3 bases at V and 0 bases at J, with 4 bases in the middle. This CDR3 is built from 13 residues.

The specimen sequenced was peripheral blood. The TCR sequence derives from a woman aged 55-69 years with acute or convalescent COVID-19. The V and J genes are TRBV27 and TRBJ2-3; D gene ambiguous. As DNA, the CDR3 is TGTGCCAGCAGTTTGGCCAGCACAGATACGCAGTATTTT. This sequence encodes CASSLASTDTQYF.